This T cell receptor beta chain was sequenced for a study of immune heterogeneity within non-small cell lung tumors (dated by TCRdb to 2016 to 2018). About the full investigation: By histology, a few squamous cell carcinomas, over eight non-squamous carcinomas and 1 tumor not otherwise specified were included. The study combined whole-exome sequencing, RNA-seq and TCR beta repertoire sequencing of multiple spatially distinct regions from each NSCLC tumor to examine intratumoral immune heterogeneity. TCR repertoire analysis included 55 to 65 tumor loci from 15 or so patients, whereas transcriptome data included only 40 or so loci from 11 to 13 patients. For mutant peptides 8 to 11 amino acids long, netMHCpan-3.0 predicted neoantigen binding to the HLA alleles of each patient.

Study-wide findings and limitations: Within a patient, identical dominant CDR3B clonotypes were found to recur across loci, yet unique high-frequency clones were also harbored in different tumor locations. Local tumor mutational burden and local T-cell repertoire clonality had a statistically significant but moderate positive correlation (R about 0.37). High-frequency TCR beta clonotypes were found to be largely distinct between individual patients.

To note about this clonotype: Its binding antigen is unknown. The record has no base qualities; no much larger clone is one base away.

Genomic DNA was extracted from bulk tumor tissue and used as the TCR template, and approximately 600 ng gDNA was amplified per sample. During surgery, multiple biopsies were taken from each primary tumor, with sampling sites spaced as far apart as possible within the tumor mass. Patients in the study cohort, which was described as untreated, were newly diagnosed NSCLC cases going through curative surgery. The donor group was made up of approximately 16 newly diagnosed non-small cell lung cancer patients undergoing surgery with curative intent. The resected tumor masses were reviewed by two independent pathologists. Only high-quality DNA and RNA samples were carried forward to sequencing. The CDR3 runs 12 residues from the cysteine to the phenylalanine. Solely the CDR3 DNA is kept, with 36 bases framed from the first base. Via the germline V gene, CDR1 is MNHNS and CDR2 SASEGT. V is pared back by 1 base and J by 4 bases, with 4 bases lying between the germline termini.

A multiplex PCR system amplified the TCR beta CDR3 region, with a first 10-cycle round using 32 V-gene forward and 13 J-gene reverse primers. A QIAGEN Multiplex PCR Kit was used for first-round PCR, and the primer sequences were filed in Chinese patent CN105087789A. In a second PCR round, Illumina universal primers were added with the Phusion High-Fidelity PCR Kit. Paired-end sequencing of TCR libraries was carried out on the Illumina HiSeq X Ten platform at a read length of 151 bp. The study's processing was this. Reads lacking multiplex PCR primers were removed with Cutadapt, read pairs were merged with PEAR, and CDR3 regions were called with MiXCR default settings. Repertoire diversity used Shannon entropy, and clonality was computed as one minus Shannon entropy divided by ln of productive unique sequence count. A clonotype counted as a dominant or high-frequency T-cell clone when its frequency was 0.5% or higher. TCRdb's own reprocessing of the public reads used fastp at Q25 and MiXCR and kept productive beta chains. Records with the same CDR3 protein are collapsed into one entry carrying the most frequent genes and DNA. These V and J calls originate from TCRdb's pipeline instead of the authors' own analysis. The table for this sample lists under 20,000 distinct CDR3 sequences; roughly 30% of them were counted only once. The ten largest clones represent about 4% of the sample.

The sequence came from a man aged 35 to 55 with non-small cell lung cancer. The rearrangement joined TRBV6-1 to TRBJ2-5, with the D segment identity uncertain. The sequenced material came from lung tumor tissue. The nucleotides read TGTGCCAGCAGTGAAGGGCGAGAGACCCAGTACTTC. Its protein reads: CASSEGRETQYF.